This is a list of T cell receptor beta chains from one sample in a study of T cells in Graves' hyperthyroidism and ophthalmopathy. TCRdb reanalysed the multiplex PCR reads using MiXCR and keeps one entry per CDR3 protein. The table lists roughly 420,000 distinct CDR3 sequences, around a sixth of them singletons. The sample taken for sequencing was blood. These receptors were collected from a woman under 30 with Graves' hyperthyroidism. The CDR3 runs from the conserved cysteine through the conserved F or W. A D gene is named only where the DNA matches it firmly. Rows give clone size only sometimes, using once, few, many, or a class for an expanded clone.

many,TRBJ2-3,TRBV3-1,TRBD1,CASSHARGDTQYF,TGTGCCAGCAGCCATGCCAGGGGGGATACGCAGTATTTT
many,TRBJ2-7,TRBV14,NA,CASSQLAGNYEQYF,TGTGCCAGCAGCCAGCTGGCGGGGAACTACGAGCAGTACTTC
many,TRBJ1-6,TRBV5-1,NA,CASSLDWGSPLHF,TGCGCCAGCAGCTTGGATTGGGGTTCACCCCTCCACTTT
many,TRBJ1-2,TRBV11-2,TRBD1,CASTSLRGRDYGYTF,TGTGCCAGCACCTCCCTCAGGGGGCGCGACTATGGCTACACCTTC
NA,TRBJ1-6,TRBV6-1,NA,CGSAYNSPLHF,TGCGGCAGCGCTTATAATTCACCCCTCCACTTT
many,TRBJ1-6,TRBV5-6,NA,CASSLEDIGSPLHF,TGTGCCAGCAGCTTGGAGGATATCGGTTCACCCCTCCACTTT
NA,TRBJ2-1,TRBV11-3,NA,CASSPGSYEQFF,TGTGCCAGCAGCCCCGGGAGCTATGAGCAGTTCTTC
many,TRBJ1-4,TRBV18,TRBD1,CASSPPGQGVNEKLFF,TGTGCCAGCTCACCACCGGGACAGGGGGTGAATGAAAAACTGTTTTTT
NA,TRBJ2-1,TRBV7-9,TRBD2,CASSSTSGKSSYNEQFF,TGTGCCAGCAGCTCGACTAGCGGGAAGAGCTCCTACAATGAGCAGTTCTTC
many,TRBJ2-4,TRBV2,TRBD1,CASSQGQGQAKNIQYF,TGTGCCAGCAGTCAAGGACAGGGCCAAGCCAAAAACATTCAGTACTTC
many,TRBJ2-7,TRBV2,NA,CASSDPQGRTPPYEQYF,TGTGCCAGCAGTGACCCACAAGGCAGGACACCTCCTTACGAGCAGTACTTC
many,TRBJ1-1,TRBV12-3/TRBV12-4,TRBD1,CASGTGRTEAFF,TGTGCCAGCGGGACAGGGAGGACTGAAGCTTTCTTT
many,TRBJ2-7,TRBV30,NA,CAWSVVGSSYEQYF,TGTGCCTGGAGTGTTGTGGGGAGCTCCTACGAGCAGTACTTC
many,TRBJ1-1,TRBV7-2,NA,CASSLVRSQAFF,TGTGCCAGCAGCTTAGTCAGGTCCCAAGCTTTCTTT
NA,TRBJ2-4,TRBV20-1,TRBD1,CSAILDRGPKNIQYF,TGCAGTGCTATCCTCGACAGGGGGCCCAAAAACATTCAGTACTTC
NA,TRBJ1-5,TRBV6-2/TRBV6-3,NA,CASSKNRVAQPQHF,TGTGCCAGCAGTAAAAACAGGGTAGCCCAGCCCCAGCATTTT
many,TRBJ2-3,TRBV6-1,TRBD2,CASSSSGGRDTQYF,TGTGCCAGCAGTTCAAGCGGGGGCAGGGATACGCAGTATTTT
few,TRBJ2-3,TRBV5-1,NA,CASSAGTLDTQYF,TGCGCCAGCAGCGCCGGGACTCTAGATACGCAGTATTTT
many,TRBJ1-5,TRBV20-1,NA,CSAPRDQPQHF,TGCAGTGCTCCTCGGGATCAGCCCCAGCATTTT
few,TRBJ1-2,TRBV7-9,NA,CASSRTPLDSGYTF,TGTGCCAGCAGCCGGACCCCATTGGACAGTGGCTACACCTTC
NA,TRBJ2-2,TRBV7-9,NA,CASSPTAANTGELFF,TGTGCCAGCAGCCCGACGGCAGCCAACACCGGGGAGCTGTTTTTT
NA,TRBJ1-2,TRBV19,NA,CASTIKTGVYGYTF,TGTGCCAGTACCATAAAGACAGGAGTATATGGCTACACCTTC